Presented here are 2 T cell receptor beta chains from one specimen sequenced in a study of beta chain features in type 1 diabetes. General study points: All four CD4+ subsets of Type 1 diabetes patients contained TCRB CDR3s that were moderately but significantly shorter.

The study reverse transcribed the entire isolated RNA, so it sequenced expressed TCRB transcripts. Using immunoSEQ multiplex PCR, the repertoire was profiled, and TCRdb retains in-frame clones only, with some absent. The table shows 300,000 to 400,000 clones, with over 8.5% occurring only once. Their antigens are not known. Sequencing used central memory CD4+ T cells from blood. The receptors were gathered from a man aged 25 to 40 with type 1 diabetes.

The rearrangement links TRBV10-1 to TRBJ1-1, with 8 bases fitting TRBD1. Unmatched junction bases numbered 4, after V lost 5 bases and J lost 5 bases. CDR3 length: 13 residues. Germline CDR1 WNHNN, CDR2 SYGVQD (reference sequence). The CDR3 region has the DNA TGCGCCAGCAGTAACAACAGGGGGACTGAAGCTTTCTTT. Residues: CASSNNRGTEAFF.

This clone showed up just a few times. J is TRBJ2-1 and V is TRBV11-2, with 7 bases matching TRBD2. The germline gives CDR1 SGHAT, CDR2 FQNNGV. The CDR3 sequence is 17 residues long. The trim removed 5 bases at V and 1 base at J, leaving 11 bases unmatched. CDR3 DNA: TGTGCCAGCAGCCCCCGGTATGAGCGGGGTTCCTACAATGAGCAGTTCTTC. It specifies CASSPRYERGSYNEQFF.